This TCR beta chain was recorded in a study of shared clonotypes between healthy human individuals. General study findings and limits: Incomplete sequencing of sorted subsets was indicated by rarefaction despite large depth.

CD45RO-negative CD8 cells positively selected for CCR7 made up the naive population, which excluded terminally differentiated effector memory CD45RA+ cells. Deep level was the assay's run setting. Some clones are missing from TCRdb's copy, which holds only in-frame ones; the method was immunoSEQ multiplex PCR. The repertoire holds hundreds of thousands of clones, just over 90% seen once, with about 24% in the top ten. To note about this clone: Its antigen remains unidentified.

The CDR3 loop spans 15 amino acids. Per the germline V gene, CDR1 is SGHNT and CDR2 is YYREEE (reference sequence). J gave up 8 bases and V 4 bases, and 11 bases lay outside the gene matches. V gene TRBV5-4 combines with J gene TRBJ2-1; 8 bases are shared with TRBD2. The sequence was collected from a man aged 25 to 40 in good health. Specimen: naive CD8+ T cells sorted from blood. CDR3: CASSGGLEGFYEQFF. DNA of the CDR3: TGTGCCAGCAGCGGGGGACTAGAGGGCTTCTATGAGCAGTTCTTC.